The following is a T cell receptor beta chain sequence with its context. The entry originates in a study of PD-1 blockade in classical Hodgkin lymphoma. This table comes from immunoSEQ multiplex PCR, and its TCRdb copy is limited to in-frame clones, with some not included. The sample has over 60,000 clones; about 90% are singletons. Regarding time point: cycle 4 day 1 (C4D1), after five to seven weeks of nivolumab. The patients all showed relapse after autologous stem cell transplantation, while their brentuximab vedotin exposure varied. Germline assignment: CDR1 MNHEY and CDR2 SMNVEV (reference sequence). The V and J ends lost 3 bases and 4 bases respectively, with 6 bases between them. The CDR3 has 12 amino acids.

Source: peripheral blood mononuclear cells (PBMCs), taken before the fourth cycle of nivolumab. The receptor was derived from a human donor with classical Hodgkin lymphoma. V and J are TRBV27 and TRBJ1-1; D is ambiguous. CDR3 amino acids: CASSFDGTEAFF. The CDR3 coding sequence is TGTGCCAGCAGTTTTGATGGCACTGAAGCTTTCTTT.